A selection of T cell receptor beta chains follows, all from one sample in a study of blood T cell repertoires in COVID-19. Profiling relied on immunoSEQ multiplex PCR, and the TCRdb table lists in-frame clones only, not all of them. The table includes nearly 55,000 clones, approximately 84% detected once. Source material: peripheral blood. The receptors shown here come from a human donor with active or convalescent COVID-19. The donor label of this sample is uncertain. CDR3s include the opening cysteine and the closing phenylalanine or tryptophan. D genes are given only for firm matches. The size of a clone is reported for some rows only, either as once, few or many, or as a class for expanded clones.

D gene: NA
clone size: NA
V gene: TRBV7-9
J gene: TRBJ1-5
CDR3 protein: CASSSNRDQPQHF
CDR3 DNA: TGTGCCAGCAGCTCTAACAGGGATCAGCCCCAGCATTTT

D gene: TRBD1
clone size: NA
V gene: TRBV7-9
J gene: TRBJ2-5
CDR3 protein: CASSWTGEETQYF
CDR3 DNA: TGTGCCAGCAGCTGGACAGGGGAAGAGACCCAGTACTTC

D gene: TRBD1
clone size: NA
V gene: TRBV19
J gene: TRBJ1-5
CDR3 protein: CAGSPTGNNQPQHF
CDR3 DNA: TGTGCCGGATCACCGACAGGGAACAATCAGCCCCAGCATTTT

D gene: NA
clone size: once
V gene: TRBV10-3
J gene: TRBJ1-3
CDR3 protein: CAIRQTGVGNTIYF
CDR3 DNA: TGTGCCATCAGACAGACAGGTGTGGGAAACACCATATATTTT

D gene: TRBD2
clone size: NA
V gene: TRBV7-6
J gene: TRBJ2-3
CDR3 protein: CASSLVPSTSGRTDTQYF
CDR3 DNA: TGTGCCAGCAGCTTAGTCCCCTCGACTAGCGGGAGAACAGATACGCAGTATTTT

D gene: TRBD1
clone size: NA
V gene: TRBV29-1
J gene: TRBJ2-3
CDR3 protein: CSAHTRAGGGDTQYF
CDR3 DNA: TGCAGCGCCCACACCCGGGCAGGGGGTGGGGATACGCAGTATTTT

D gene: NA
clone size: NA
V gene: TRBV7-8
J gene: TRBJ1-1
CDR3 protein: CASTSAVMNTEAFF
CDR3 DNA: TGTGCCAGCACCTCCGCGGTCATGAACACTGAAGCTTTCTTT

D gene: NA
clone size: NA
V gene: TRBV5-6
J gene: TRBJ2-5
CDR3 protein: CASTRRDFQETQYF
CDR3 DNA: TGTGCCAGCACCCGGAGGGACTTTCAAGAGACCCAGTACTTC

D gene: TRBD1
clone size: few
V gene: TRBV29-1
J gene: TRBJ1-3
CDR3 protein: CSGKQGSSGNTIYF
CDR3 DNA: TGCAGCGGAAAACAGGGGAGCTCTGGAAACACCATATATTTT

D gene: NA
clone size: NA
V gene: TRBV12-3/TRBV12-4
J gene: TRBJ1-1
CDR3 protein: CASSLVSTEAFF
CDR3 DNA: TGTGCCAGCAGTTTAGTTTCTACTGAAGCTTTCTTT

D gene: TRBD2
clone size: NA
V gene: TRBV9
J gene: TRBJ2-7
CDR3 protein: CASSVLAGASYEQYF
CDR3 DNA: TGTGCCAGCAGCGTACTAGCGGGAGCATCCTACGAGCAGTACTTC

D gene: NA
clone size: NA
V gene: TRBV4-2
J gene: TRBJ1-1
CDR3 protein: CASSLQGQQNTEAFF
CDR3 DNA: TGTGCCAGCAGCCTCCAGGGGCAGCAGAACACTGAAGCTTTCTTT

D gene: TRBD2
clone size: NA
V gene: TRBV9
J gene: TRBJ2-1
CDR3 protein: CASSVRLAGGIASSYNEQFF
CDR3 DNA: TGTGCCAGCAGCGTCCGACTAGCGGGTGGGATTGCCAGCTCCTACAATGAGCAGTTCTTC

D gene: NA
clone size: NA
V gene: TRBV24-1
J gene: TRBJ2-7
CDR3 protein: CATSDGGLYEQYF
CDR3 DNA: TGTGCCACCAGTGACGGAGGGCTCTACGAGCAGTACTTC

D gene: NA
clone size: NA
V gene: TRBV19
J gene: TRBJ2-1
CDR3 protein: CASSISSGVTSYNEQFF
CDR3 DNA: TGTGCCAGTAGTATATCTTCGGGGGTAACCTCCTACAATGAGCAGTTCTTC

D gene: NA
clone size: NA
V gene: TRBV15
J gene: TRBJ1-1
CDR3 protein: CATSRDRNTEAFF
CDR3 DNA: TGTGCCACCAGCAGAGATAGAAACACTGAAGCTTTCTTT

D gene: NA
clone size: NA
V gene: TRBV24-1
J gene: TRBJ2-6
CDR3 protein: CATSDQRGSGANVLTF
CDR3 DNA: TGTGCCACCAGTGATCAGAGAGGGAGTGGGGCCAACGTCCTGACTTTC

D gene: NA
clone size: NA
V gene: TRBV19
J gene: TRBJ1-1
CDR3 protein: CASSIGQGGNTEAFF
CDR3 DNA: TGTGCCAGTAGTATAGGGCAGGGAGGGAACACTGAAGCTTTCTTT

D gene: TRBD1
clone size: NA
V gene: TRBV5-1
J gene: TRBJ2-5
CDR3 protein: CASSLGQVEETQYF
CDR3 DNA: TGCGCCAGCAGCCTTGGACAGGTTGAAGAGACCCAGTACTTC

D gene: NA
clone size: NA
V gene: TRBV4-2
J gene: TRBJ1-1
CDR3 protein: CASSQNFRAGGAEAFF
CDR3 DNA: TGTGCCAGCAGCCAAAACTTCCGGGCCGGAGGAGCTGAAGCTTTCTTT

D gene: NA
clone size: NA
V gene: TRBV5-1
J gene: TRBJ2-2
CDR3 protein: CASSLLSRGNTGELFF
CDR3 DNA: TGCGCCAGCAGCTTACTCAGTCGGGGGAACACCGGGGAGCTGTTTTTT

D gene: NA
clone size: NA
V gene: TRBV9
J gene: TRBJ1-5
CDR3 protein: CASSVGPSYGNQPQHF
CDR3 DNA: TGTGCCAGCAGCGTAGGTCCGAGTTATGGCAATCAGCCCCAGCATTTT

D gene: NA
clone size: NA
V gene: TRBV5-5
J gene: TRBJ2-1
CDR3 protein: CASSLEAGGYNEQFF
CDR3 DNA: TGTGCCAGCAGCTTGGAAGCCGGGGGATACAATGAGCAGTTCTTC

D gene: TRBD1
clone size: NA
V gene: TRBV5-1
J gene: TRBJ2-1
CDR3 protein: CASSSTWTGGAYNEQFF
CDR3 DNA: TGCGCCAGCAGCTCCACTTGGACAGGGGGCGCCTACAATGAGCAGTTCTTC

D gene: TRBD2
clone size: NA
V gene: TRBV9
J gene: TRBJ2-7
CDR3 protein: CASSVGLAGVLGGQYF
CDR3 DNA: TGTGCCAGCAGCGTAGGTCTAGCGGGAGTACTCGGGGGGCAGTACTTC

D gene: NA
clone size: NA
V gene: TRBV19
J gene: TRBJ2-5
CDR3 protein: CASSINYQETQYF
CDR3 DNA: TGTGCCAGTAGTATTAATTACCAAGAGACCCAGTACTTC

D gene: TRBD1
clone size: NA
V gene: TRBV5-6
J gene: TRBJ1-2
CDR3 protein: CASSLGDSYGYTF
CDR3 DNA: TGTGCCAGCAGCTTGGGGGACAGCTATGGCTACACCTTC

D gene: NA
clone size: NA
V gene: TRBV5-1
J gene: TRBJ2-3
CDR3 protein: CASSRDTDTQYF
CDR3 DNA: TGCGCCAGCAGCCGGGACACAGATACGCAGTATTTT

D gene: TRBD2
clone size: NA
V gene: TRBV5-4
J gene: TRBJ2-1
CDR3 protein: CASSLEGGRSSREQFF
CDR3 DNA: TGTGCCAGCAGCTTGGAAGGCGGGAGGTCATCACGGGAGCAGTTCTTC

D gene: NA
clone size: NA
V gene: TRBV10-3
J gene: TRBJ1-1
CDR3 protein: CAIRANPGTRNTEAFF
CDR3 DNA: TGTGCCATCAGAGCGAACCCCGGGACAAGGAACACTGAAGCTTTCTTT